These 3 T cell receptor beta chains share one sample of origin, sequenced in a study of post-analysis software for immune sequencing data. General study points: Several TRBV segments were more frequent in patients than controls; TRBV5-6, TRBV5-1 and TRBV20-1 belonged to this group.

These receptors' targets are unknown. Unique molecular identifiers tagged the TCR beta cDNA libraries. TCRdb independently ran MiXCR on the PCR reads; one entry per CDR3 protein. The sample shows roughly 600,000 distinct CDR3 sequences, roughly two fifths of them seen only once. The sequenced sample was blood. The receptors were sampled from a girl between 10 and 17 years old with multiple sclerosis.

The rearrangement uses TRBV6-1 and TRBJ1-4; D remains ambiguous. In germline, CDR1 is MNHNS, CDR2 SASEGT. The CDR3 is 20 amino acids. With 6 bases removed from V and 0 bases from J, the gap between germline ends came to 26 bases. The CDR3 region is CASSNKHGERFIATNEKLFF. For the CDR3, the DNA is TGTGCCAGCAGCAACAAGCACGGGGAGAGATTTATAGCAACTAATGAAAAACTGTTTTTT.

The chain has TRBV2 and TRBJ2-3; 9 bases are shared with TRBD2. The CDR3 runs 16 residues. Germline assignment: CDR1 SNHLY and CDR2 FYNNEI. The V gene end was trimmed by 7 bases and the J gene end by 1 base; junction bases not matched to a gene: 9. The CDR3 here is CASIPPSGKGTDTQYF. CDR3 DNA: TGTGCCAGCATCCCCCCTAGCGGGAAGGGCACAGATACGCAGTATTTT.

The J gene is TRBJ1-1, the V gene TRBV14, with D unresolved. Deletions cut 3 bases from V and 9 bases from J, with 11 bases between. Germline lookup yields CDR1 SGHDN and CDR2 FVKESK. The CDR3 is 12 amino acids. The DNA for the CDR3 is TGTGCCAGCAGCCAGACACGGCTTCAAGCTTTCTTT. Protein product: CASSQTRLQAFF.